This TCR beta chain is from a study of blood T cell repertoires in COVID-19. The CDR3 has 13 residues. Germline values: CDR1 MNHEY, CDR2 SVGAGI. Between the trimmed V and J ends, which lost 6 bases and 3 bases, there was a span of 12 bases. TCRdb's copy holds only in-frame clones and misses some; the assay was immunoSEQ multiplex PCR. The sample shows over 250,000 clones, 88% of them seen only once. This clone appeared a single time. Those enrolled, adults aged about 18 to 89 years, came from under 25 US areas. The specimen sequenced was PBMCs or T cells enriched from blood (not recorded which). V is TRBV6-5 and J is TRBJ2-7; a possible D gene is TRBD1 (6 bases). The TCR comes from a woman aged 55-69 years in a cohort exposed to, infected with or recovered from COVID-19 (not recorded which). The CDR3: CASSRDRIYEQYF. Written as DNA, the CDR3 is TGTGCCAGCAGCCGTGACAGGATCTACGAGCAGTACTTC.